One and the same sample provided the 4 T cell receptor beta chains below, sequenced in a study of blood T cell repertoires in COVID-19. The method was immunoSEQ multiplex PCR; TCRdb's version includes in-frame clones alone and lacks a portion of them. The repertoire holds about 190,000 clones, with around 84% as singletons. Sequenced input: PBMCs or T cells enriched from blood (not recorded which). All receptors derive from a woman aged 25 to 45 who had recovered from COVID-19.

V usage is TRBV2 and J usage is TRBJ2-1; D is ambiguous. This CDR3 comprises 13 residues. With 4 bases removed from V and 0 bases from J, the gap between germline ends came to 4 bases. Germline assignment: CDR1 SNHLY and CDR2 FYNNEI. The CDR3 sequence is CASSVYSYNEQFF. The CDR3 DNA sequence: TGTGCCAGCAGTGTTTACTCCTACAATGAGCAGTTCTTC. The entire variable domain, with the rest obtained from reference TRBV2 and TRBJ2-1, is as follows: EPEVTQTPSHQVTQMGQEVILRCVPISNHLYFYWYRQILGQKVEFLVSFYNNEISEKSEIFDDQFSVERPDGSNFTLKIRSTKLEDSAMYFCASSVYSYNEQFFGPGTRLTVL.

CDR3 in amino acids: CAWKVRGNTEAFF. CDR3 sequence (DNA): TGTGCCTGGAAAGTAAGGGGCAACACTGAAGCTTTCTTT. The chain recombines TRBV30 with TRBJ1-1, with D perhaps TRBD1 (5 bases). This CDR3 is built from 13 residues. Deletions cut 4 bases from V and 2 bases from J, with 11 bases between. Germline V gene lookup returns CDR1 GTSNPN and CDR2 SVGIG (reference sequence).

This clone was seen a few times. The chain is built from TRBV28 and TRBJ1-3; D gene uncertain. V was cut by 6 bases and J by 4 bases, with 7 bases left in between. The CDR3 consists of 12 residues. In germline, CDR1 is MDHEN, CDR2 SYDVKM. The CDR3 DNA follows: TGTGCCAGCAGGCTACAGGGAAACACCATATATTTT. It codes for CASRLQGNTIYF.

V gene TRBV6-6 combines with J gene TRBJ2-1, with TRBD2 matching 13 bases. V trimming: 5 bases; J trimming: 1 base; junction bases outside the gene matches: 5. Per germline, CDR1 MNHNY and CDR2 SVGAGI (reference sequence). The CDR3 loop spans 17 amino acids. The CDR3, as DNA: TGTGCCAGCAGTCAAACTAGCGGGAGGGGTTCCTACAATGAGCAGTTCTTC. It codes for CASSQTSGRGSYNEQFF.